A selection of T cell receptor beta chains follows, all from one sample in a study of blood T cells in healthy people across ages. MiXCR, applied by TCRdb to the 5' RACE reads, yields one record per CDR3 protein. The table records over 500,000 distinct CDR3 sequences, 52% of them present only once. Input material: blood. The source of these receptors is a woman of 80 years or more in good health. CDR3s include the opening cysteine and the closing phenylalanine or tryptophan. The order of the fields is V gene, D gene, J gene, clone size, CDR3 DNA, CDR3 protein. The D gene is left open where the match is weak. Rows give clone size only sometimes, using once, few, many, or a class for an expanded clone.

V gene: TRBV27; D gene: NA; J gene: TRBJ1-2; clone size: many; CDR3 DNA: TGTGCCAGCAGTCCTACCACCCGGGCCGACTATGGCTACACCTTC; CDR3 protein: CASSPTTRADYGYTF
V gene: TRBV6-4; D gene: NA; J gene: TRBJ1-5; clone size: NA; CDR3 DNA: TGTGCCAGCAGGGAGCCAGACAGAGGTGCGCGGAGTTATAGCAATCAGCCCCAGCATTTT; CDR3 protein: CASREPDRGARSYSNQPQHF
V gene: TRBV4-3; D gene: NA; J gene: TRBJ2-1; clone size: NA; CDR3 DNA: TGCGCCAGCAGCCAAGGAGGGAGGACCAATGAGCAGTTCTTC; CDR3 protein: CASSQGGRTNEQFF
V gene: TRBV10-3; D gene: TRBD2; J gene: TRBJ2-1; clone size: NA; CDR3 DNA: TGTGCCATCAGTGAGCAGGCTAGCGGGACGTTGGGCAATGAGCAGTTCTTC; CDR3 protein: CAISEQASGTLGNEQFF
V gene: TRBV5-1; D gene: TRBD2; J gene: TRBJ2-3; clone size: many; CDR3 DNA: TGCGCCAGCAGCCCCGGACTCGCAGCGGGGATCTCAGATACGCAGTATTTT; CDR3 protein: CASSPGLAAGISDTQYF
V gene: TRBV6-5; D gene: NA; J gene: TRBJ2-6; clone size: many; CDR3 DNA: TGTGCCAGCAGTTACTGGCAGACTGGGGCCAACGTCCTGACTTTC; CDR3 protein: CASSYWQTGANVLTF
V gene: TRBV5-1; D gene: TRBD1; J gene: TRBJ1-4; clone size: many; CDR3 DNA: TGCGCCAGCAGCGCGGGACAGGCAACTAATGAAAAACTGTTTTTT; CDR3 protein: CASSAGQATNEKLFF
V gene: TRBV29-1; D gene: NA; J gene: TRBJ2-1; clone size: NA; CDR3 DNA: TGCAGCGTTGAAGGTGTTGTCTCCTACAATGAGCAGTTCTTC; CDR3 protein: CSVEGVVSYNEQFF
V gene: TRBV7-2; D gene: TRBD1; J gene: TRBJ2-7; clone size: once; CDR3 DNA: TGTGCCAGCAGCTTAGATTATACAGGGGCATACGAGCAGTACTTC; CDR3 protein: CASSLDYTGAYEQYF
V gene: TRBV12-3/TRBV12-4; D gene: NA; J gene: TRBJ2-2; clone size: NA; CDR3 DNA: TGTGCCAGCAGTTTCGGGGTTTCCGGGGAGCTGTTTTTT; CDR3 protein: CASSFGVSGELFF
V gene: TRBV25-1; D gene: NA; J gene: TRBJ2-5; clone size: many; CDR3 DNA: TGTGCCAGCAGTGAAGGGAGGACAGCAGAAGAGACCCAGTACTTC; CDR3 protein: CASSEGRTAEETQYF
V gene: TRBV20-1; D gene: NA; J gene: TRBJ2-1; clone size: many; CDR3 DNA: TGCAGTGCTTCCGACAGCCCGAGAGGGAATGAGCAGTTCTTC; CDR3 protein: CSASDSPRGNEQFF
V gene: TRBV29-1; D gene: NA; J gene: TRBJ2-1; clone size: many; CDR3 DNA: TGCAGCGTCAACCGGGGCTTGGAGCAGTTCTTC; CDR3 protein: CSVNRGLEQFF
V gene: TRBV6-2/TRBV6-3; D gene: TRBD1; J gene: TRBJ2-1; clone size: NA; CDR3 DNA: TGTGCCAGCAAGGGGTATGACAGGGATCCCTACAATGAGCAGTTCTTC; CDR3 protein: CASKGYDRDPYNEQFF
V gene: TRBV12-3/TRBV12-4; D gene: TRBD2; J gene: TRBJ2-3; clone size: few; CDR3 DNA: TGTGCCAGCAGTTTATTCGGGAGGGGACATAGCACAGATACGCAGTATTTT; CDR3 protein: CASSLFGRGHSTDTQYF
V gene: TRBV28; D gene: NA; J gene: TRBJ1-5; clone size: NA; CDR3 DNA: TGTGCCAGCAGGGGACGGGTATTTCAGCCCCAGCATTTT; CDR3 protein: CASRGRVFQPQHF
V gene: TRBV4-3; D gene: TRBD1; J gene: TRBJ2-1; clone size: many; CDR3 DNA: TGCGCCAGCAGCCAAGGTTCGACAGGGATCTACAATGAGCAGTTCTTC; CDR3 protein: CASSQGSTGIYNEQFF
V gene: TRBV25-1; D gene: TRBD2; J gene: TRBJ2-3; clone size: NA; CDR3 DNA: TGTGCCAGCAGTGAACCGCCGACTAGCGGACGCACAGATACGCAGTATTTT; CDR3 protein: CASSEPPTSGRTDTQYF
V gene: TRBV12-3/TRBV12-4; D gene: TRBD1; J gene: TRBJ1-2; clone size: NA; CDR3 DNA: TGTGCCAGCAGTCCACGGGGGACAGGGGTAGGCTACACCTTC; CDR3 protein: CASSPRGTGVGYTF
V gene: TRBV11-2; D gene: NA; J gene: TRBJ2-2; clone size: NA; CDR3 DNA: TGTGCCAGCAGCTTAGTTTCGGCAGGGACCGGGGAGCTGTTTTTT; CDR3 protein: CASSLVSAGTGELFF
V gene: TRBV6-1; D gene: NA; J gene: TRBJ1-4; clone size: NA; CDR3 DNA: TGTGCCAGCGACACGCAGGGTCGAACTAATGAAAAACTGTTTTTT; CDR3 protein: CASDTQGRTNEKLFF
V gene: TRBV5-6; D gene: NA; J gene: TRBJ2-3; clone size: few; CDR3 DNA: TGTGCCAGCGGGGGGCCCGCGGAGTATTTT; CDR3 protein: CASGGPAEYF
V gene: TRBV4-2; D gene: TRBD2; J gene: TRBJ2-7; clone size: NA; CDR3 DNA: TGTGCCAGCAGCCAAGAGCGCGGGAGGCGCGAGCAGTACTTC; CDR3 protein: CASSQERGRREQYF
V gene: TRBV5-1; D gene: NA; J gene: TRBJ2-3; clone size: many; CDR3 DNA: TGCGCCAGCAGCCACGACAGGCCGGGGACAGATACGCAGTATTTT; CDR3 protein: CASSHDRPGTDTQYF
V gene: TRBV3-1; D gene: NA; J gene: TRBJ2-7; clone size: many; CDR3 DNA: TGTGCCAGCAGCCAAGAGGTCCTACGGGGGATGTACTTC; CDR3 protein: CASSQEVLRGMYF
V gene: TRBV12-3/TRBV12-4; D gene: NA; J gene: TRBJ1-1; clone size: many; CDR3 DNA: TGTGCCAGCAGTCCCCCGTTTAACACTGAAGCTTTCTTT; CDR3 protein: CASSPPFNTEAFF
V gene: TRBV5-1; D gene: NA; J gene: TRBJ2-3; clone size: few; CDR3 DNA: TGCGCCAGCAGGCCCTCCTATGAGCCAAGGGGCACAGATACGCAGTATTTT; CDR3 protein: CASRPSYEPRGTDTQYF
V gene: TRBV28; D gene: NA; J gene: TRBJ2-7; clone size: few; CDR3 DNA: TGTGCCAGCAGAGGGGGTAGTCACGAGCAGTACTTC; CDR3 protein: CASRGGSHEQYF
V gene: TRBV4-3; D gene: NA; J gene: TRBJ2-3; clone size: NA; CDR3 DNA: TGCGCCAGCAGCCAAGAGGCAGGGAGGTATACGCAGTATTTT; CDR3 protein: CASSQEAGRYTQYF
V gene: TRBV25-1; D gene: TRBD1; J gene: TRBJ2-5; clone size: many; CDR3 DNA: TGTGCCAGCCGACAGGGGCAATCAATCCGAGAGACCCAGTACTTC; CDR3 protein: CASRQGQSIRETQYF
V gene: TRBV7-2; D gene: TRBD2; J gene: TRBJ2-5; clone size: NA; CDR3 DNA: TGTGCCAGCAGCTCAGCTCTAGCGGGGGGATTGGAGACCCAGTACTTC; CDR3 protein: CASSSALAGGLETQYF
V gene: TRBV12-5; D gene: NA; J gene: TRBJ2-5; clone size: NA; CDR3 DNA: TGTGCTAGCGGCACCGTTTATATTGGGGGGCGGTGGGAGCAGTACTTC; CDR3 protein: CASGTVYIGGRWEQYF
V gene: TRBV27; D gene: TRBD1; J gene: TRBJ2-7; clone size: few; CDR3 DNA: TGTGCCAGCAGTTTGGGAAGGGGGCTTAGCGAGCAGTACTTC; CDR3 protein: CASSLGRGLSEQYF
V gene: TRBV24-1; D gene: TRBD1; J gene: TRBJ2-3; clone size: NA; CDR3 DNA: TGTGCCACCAGTGATCCAACAGGGGCAGATACGCAGTATTTT; CDR3 protein: CATSDPTGADTQYF
V gene: TRBV18; D gene: TRBD1; J gene: TRBJ1-1; clone size: NA; CDR3 DNA: TGTGCCAGCTCACCCCGGACAGGGAGGAACACTGAAGCTTTCTTT; CDR3 protein: CASSPRTGRNTEAFF
V gene: TRBV7-8; D gene: TRBD2; J gene: TRBJ2-1; clone size: NA; CDR3 DNA: TGTGCCAGCAGCCCCACGACTAGCGGATCCTACGAGCAGTTCTTC; CDR3 protein: CASSPTTSGSYEQFF
V gene: TRBV21-1; D gene: NA; J gene: TRBJ2-2; clone size: NA; CDR3 DNA: TGTGCCAGCAGCAAAGGCCCCGGGGAGCTGTTTTTT; CDR3 protein: CASSKGPGELFF
V gene: TRBV20-1; D gene: TRBD2; J gene: TRBJ2-3; clone size: NA; CDR3 DNA: TGCAGTGCCCCTCGTGGGGAGGGACTTCTCACAGATACGCAGTATTTT; CDR3 protein: CSAPRGEGLLTDTQYF
V gene: TRBV20-1; D gene: NA; J gene: TRBJ2-3; clone size: NA; CDR3 DNA: TGCAGTGCTAGCGACAGCGGTAGCACAGATACGCAGTATTTT; CDR3 protein: CSASDSGSTDTQYF